A selection of T cell receptor beta chains follows, all from one sample in a study of blood T cell repertoires in COVID-19. Only in-frame clones appear in the TCRdb table, and some are missing; sequencing was by immunoSEQ multiplex PCR. The sample consists of a few hundred thousand clones, around 86% of them appearing once. The material sequenced was peripheral blood. These receptors all stem from a woman in her forties who had recovered from COVID-19. CDR3s include the opening cysteine and the closing phenylalanine or tryptophan. A D gene is named only where the DNA matches it firmly. Not all rows give a size; the values are once, few, many and, for expanded clones, a class.

D gene	clone size	V gene	J gene	CDR3 DNA	CDR3 protein
NA	NA	TRBV5-1	TRBJ2-2	TGCGCCAGCAGCTTAACAGGGTTGGACACCGGGGAGCTGTTTTTT	CASSLTGLDTGELFF
TRBD2	NA	TRBV27	TRBJ2-2	TGTGCCAGCAGTTTTAGACTAGCGGGGACCGGGGAGCTGTTTTTT	CASSFRLAGTGELFF
NA	NA	TRBV24-1	TRBJ1-5	TGTGCCACCAGTGAGGGGGGGGCGCGATTTCAGCCCCAGCATTTT	CATSEGGARFQPQHF
NA	NA	TRBV21-1	TRBJ1-1	TGTGCCAGCAGCAAAGAAGGAGGCTCCTCAGCTAAGAACACTGAAGCTTTCTTT	CASSKEGGSSAKNTEAFF
NA	NA	TRBV9	TRBJ1-1	TGTGCCAGCGGCAAGAACACTGAAGCTTTCTTT	CASGKNTEAFF
NA	NA	TRBV29-1	TRBJ1-1	TGCAGCGTTGTCGGGGGGTTTGAAGCTTTCTTT	CSVVGGFEAFF
NA	NA	TRBV28	TRBJ1-5	TGTGCCAGCAGGGCCCCAGATCAGCCCCAGCATTTT	CASRAPDQPQHF
NA	once	TRBV27	TRBJ1-3	TGTGCCAGCAGTTCCCCGAGCGGAAACACCATATATTTT	CASSSPSGNTIYF
TRBD1	NA	TRBV28	TRBJ1-4	TGTGCCAGCAGTACCGGGACAGGGTATGAAAAACTGTTTTTT	CASSTGTGYEKLFF
NA	NA	TRBV28	TRBJ2-7	TGTGCCAGCAGTTTGGAGACCACCTCCTACGAGCAGTACTTC	CASSLETTSYEQYF
NA	NA	TRBV5-6	TRBJ1-3	TGTGCCAGCAGCTTGGGCGAACTCTCTGGAAACACCATATATTTT	CASSLGELSGNTIYF